The 29 T cell receptor beta chains below come from one sample, sequenced in a study of blood T cell repertoires in COVID-19. The repertoire was sequenced with immunoSEQ multiplex PCR; TCRdb's copy has only in-frame clones and lacks some. The data show hundreds of thousands of clones, over 85% seen once. The sample taken for sequencing was peripheral blood. The source is a man aged 18 to 35 with COVID-19, enrolled during active disease.

The chain carries TRBV19 and TRBJ2-2; no clear D gene. V gave up 6 bases and J gave up 5 bases, with 7 bases separating them. This CDR3 has 12 amino acids. The germline V gene has CDR1 LNHDA and CDR2 SQIVND (reference sequence). CDR3 sequence (DNA): TGTGCCAGTAGCCCCAGTACCGGGGAGCTGTTTTTT. Protein product: CASSPSTGELFF. The variable domain in full, completed from reference TRBV19 and TRBJ2-2, reads DGGITQSPKYLFRKEGQNVTLSCEQNLNHDAMYWYRQDPGQGLRLIYYSQIVNDFQKGDIAEGYSVSREKKESFPLTVTSAQKNPTAFYLCASSPSTGELFFGEGSRLTVL.

This clone occurred once. The V and J genes are TRBV29-1 and TRBJ2-5; TRBD2 might be the D (6 bases). Trimming left V 6 bases short and J 1 base short, with 9 bases between. CDR3 size: 12 residues. From germline, CDR1 is SQVTM and CDR2 ANQGSEA. CDR3 nucleotide sequence: TGCAGCGTAAAGCGGGCCCAAGAGACCCAGTACTTC. This gives the protein CSVKRAQETQYF.

This clone has just one count. The V and J genes are TRBV5-1 and TRBJ2-2; D ambiguous. The CDR3 totals 15 residues. In germline, CDR1 is SGHRS, CDR2 YFSETQ. The V and J ends lost 0 bases and 0 bases respectively, with 6 bases between them. CDR3 coding DNA: TGCGCCAGCAGCTTGGCCTTCCCGAACACCGGGGAGCTGTTTTTT. Translating gives CASSLAFPNTGELFF.

The sample holds one count of this clone. The J gene is TRBJ2-1, the V gene TRBV6-1; 9 bases align to TRBD1. This CDR3 comprises 14 residues. Germline V gives CDR1 MNHNS, CDR2 SASEGT. V dropped 5 bases and J dropped 8; count of bases not matched to a gene: 7. Here the CDR3 DNA reads TGTGCCAGCAGTTCGACAGGGGGACAGTATGAGCAGTTCTTC. Translated, it gives CASSSTGGQYEQFF.

Of note for this clone: This specimen includes other DNA sequences encoding the same CDR3. This chain uses TRBV9 with TRBJ1-1; D is undetermined. This CDR3 is 13 amino acids long. V lost 0 bases, J lost 5 bases, and 8 bases lay in between. Per the germline V gene, CDR1 is SGDLS and CDR2 is YYNGEE. The CDR3 sequence: CASSVGGWTEAFF. CDR3 bases: TGTGCCAGCAGCGTAGGAGGGTGGACTGAAGCTTTCTTT.

The rearrangement uses TRBV29-1 and TRBJ1-3; D is possibly TRBD1 (6 bases). The CDR3 has 15 residues. The V end lost 1 base, the J end lost 2 bases, and 12 bases lay between the germline ends. Germline CDR1 and CDR2: SQVTM and ANQGSEA. The CDR3, as DNA: TGCAGCGTTGAAGTGTTCAGGGGCGCTGGAAACACCATATATTTT. It codes for CSVEVFRGAGNTIYF.

The gene calls are TRBV5-4 and TRBJ1-1; unclear D gene. Trimming took 1 base from V and 1 from J, leaving 17 bases between them. This CDR3 comprises 17 residues. The germline gives CDR1 SGHNT, CDR2 YYREEE (reference sequence). CDR3 sequence: CASSLSGRAAGNTEAFF. CDR3 sequence (DNA): TGTGCCAGCAGCTTGTCAGGTCGTGCAGCGGGGAACACTGAAGCTTTCTTT.

The chain employs TRBV2 and TRBJ1-6; TRBD1 matches 7 bases. This CDR3 has 15 residues. Germline CDR1 is SNHLY and CDR2 is FYNNEI. The V gene end was trimmed by 10 bases and the J gene end by 4 bases; junction bases not matched to a gene: 10. CDR3 loop: CATRRDSSYNSPLHF. The CDR3 region has the DNA TGTGCCACCAGGAGGGACAGTTCTTATAATTCACCCCTCCACTTT.

This clone has only one observation. The chain couples TRBV7-9 to TRBJ1-5; 7 nucleotides match TRBD1. The CDR3 has 14 amino acids. Trimming cost V 0 bases and J 4 bases; bases outside gene matches: 0. Germline loops: CDR1 SEHNR, CDR2 FQNEAQ (reference sequence). The CDR3 region has the DNA TGTGCCAGCAGCTTAGCACAGGGGAATCAGCCCCAGCATTTT. As protein: CASSLAQGNQPQHF.

The rearrangement uses TRBV11-1 and TRBJ2-1, with 7 nucleotides matching TRBD2. Trimming took 3 bases from V and 6 from J; bases not matched to a gene: 5. CDR3 length equals 14 residues. Looked up from germline, CDR1 is SGHAT and CDR2 is FQDESV (reference sequence). This CDR3 reads CASSFTSAGNEQFF. CDR3 nucleotides: TGTGCCAGCAGCTTTACTAGCGCAGGCAATGAGCAGTTCTTC.

The chain uses TRBV6-6 and TRBJ1-1; 8 bases match TRBD1. This CDR3 region has 15 residues. V lost 2 bases to trimming and J lost 5 bases; unmatched junction nucleotides: 7. Germline assignment: CDR1 MNHNY and CDR2 SVGAGI (reference sequence). Written as DNA, the CDR3 is TGTGCCAGCAGTTACCCGGCAGGGGGCGTTACTGAAGCTTTCTTT. Protein product: CASSYPAGGVTEAFF.

The chain carries TRBV2 and TRBJ2-1, with 12 bases lining up with TRBD2. V was clipped by 4 bases and J by 7 bases; unmatched bases: 5. Per the germline V gene, CDR1 is SNHLY and CDR2 is FYNNEI. The CDR3 is 15 amino acids. CDR3 sequence: CASSGGLAGSNEQFF. Here the CDR3 DNA reads TGTGCCAGCAGTGGAGGACTAGCGGGGTCTAATGAGCAGTTCTTC.

The chain links TRBV6-1 to TRBJ1-1, with D possibly TRBD1 on 5 matching bases. Germline-derived CDR1 and CDR2 are MNHNS and SASEGT. The CDR3 spans 15 residues. Trimming shortened V by 2 bases and J by 1 base, and 11 bases separated the two germline ends. CDR3 nucleotides: TGTGCCAGCAGTGAAATGGGGCATTCGAACACTGAAGCTTTCTTT. It yields the protein CASSEMGHSNTEAFF.

The chain carries TRBV2 and TRBJ2-3; TRBD1 matches at 9 bases. Germline V gives CDR1 SNHLY, CDR2 FYNNEI. CDR3 size: 15 residues. The J segment lost 4 bases and the V segment lost 3 bases, leaving 5 bases of the junction unmatched. The CDR3 protein is CASSEPGTGSDTQYF. The CDR3 nucleotides are TGTGCCAGCAGTGAGCCCGGGACAGGGTCAGATACGCAGTATTTT.

The chain carries TRBV19 and TRBJ2-7, with TRBD2 identical over 7 bases. The germline V gene has CDR1 LNHDA and CDR2 SQIVND (reference sequence). Trimming at V came to 4 bases and at J to 0 bases, leaving 6 bases not matched to a gene. There are 15 residues in the CDR3. The CDR3 protein is CASSTTSYYSYEQYF. CDR3 DNA sequence: TGTGCCAGTAGTACGACTAGCTATTACTCCTACGAGCAGTACTTC.

This chain joins TRBV3-1 (or the pseudogene TRBV3-2) and TRBJ2-2; D is possibly TRBD2 (5 bases). V dropped 4 bases and J dropped 0 bases, with 9 bases sitting between them. From germline, CDR1 is LGHDT and CDR2 YNNKEL (reference sequence). The CDR3 is made up of 15 amino acids. CDR3 nucleotides: TGTGCCAGCAGCCCCTCACTAGCGAACACCGGGGAGCTGTTTTTT. The encoded protein is CASSPSLANTGELFF.

The gene calls are TRBV25-1 and TRBJ1-3; possible D gene TRBD1, 5 bases. The CDR3 spans 14 residues. The V gene lost 5 bases and the J gene lost 1 base, with 9 bases spanning the gap. CDR1 MGHDK and CDR2 SYGVNS come from the germline V gene. The chain's CDR3 is CASSLQGSGNTIYF. For the CDR3, the DNA is TGTGCCAGCAGTCTCCAGGGTTCTGGAAACACCATATATTTT.

This clone was counted once. The chain recombines TRBV6-6 with TRBJ2-7, with 7 bases identical to TRBD2. CDR1 MNHNY and CDR2 SVGAGI come from the germline V gene (reference sequence). This CDR3 is built from 14 residues. Trimming removed 0 bases from V and 3 bases from J; junction bases left unmatched: 2. The CDR3 sequence: CASSYSAGVYEQYF. For the CDR3, the DNA is TGTGCCAGCAGTTACTCGGCGGGGGTCTACGAGCAGTACTTC.

V and J are TRBV6-5 and TRBJ1-4, with D possibly TRBD1 on 6 matching bases. The V end lost 6 bases, the J end lost 8 bases, and 13 bases lay between the germline ends. Per germline, CDR1 MNHEY and CDR2 SVGAGI. The CDR3 loop spans 13 amino acids. The CDR3 spells CASSQKTGEKLFF. In DNA form, the CDR3 reads TGTGCCAGCAGCCAAAAGACAGGAGAAAAACTGTTTTTT.

The V gene is TRBV6-5, the J gene TRBJ1-4; D uncertain. CDR1 and CDR2 (germline): MNHEY, SVGAGI. There are 14 residues in the CDR3. V lost 8 bases, J lost 4 bases, and 14 bases lay in between. CDR3 sequence: CASANTDHNEKLFF. The CDR3 DNA follows: TGTGCCAGCGCGAATACAGACCATAATGAAAAACTGTTTTTT.

The chain uses TRBV5-1 and TRBJ2-1; 12 nucleotides line up with TRBD2. The CDR3 contains 17 residues. Trimming cost V 6 bases and J 7 bases; bases outside gene matches: 14. Per germline, CDR1 SGHRS and CDR2 YFSETQ. CDR3 bases: TGCGCCAGCACTCGGGAGGGGAGACTAGCGGGGGAAAATGAGCAGTTCTTC. It translates to CASTREGRLAGENEQFF.

V is TRBV30 and J is TRBJ2-6; D is unresolved. This CDR3 region has 14 residues. With 0 bases removed from V and 2 bases from J, the gap between germline ends came to 5 bases. Germline V CDR1 and CDR2: GTSNPN, SVGIG (reference sequence). CDR3 sequence (DNA): TGTGCCTGGAGTGTACCAGCTGGGGCCAACGTCCTGACTTTC. It codes for CAWSVPAGANVLTF.

V usage is TRBV14 and J usage is TRBJ2-3; tentative D call: TRBD2 (5 bases). This CDR3 is 15 amino acids long. Germline lookup yields CDR1 SGHDN and CDR2 FVKESK. V dropped 4 bases and J dropped 4 bases, with 15 bases sitting between them. This CDR3 is CASSREYLRADTQYF. The CDR3 nucleotides read TGTGCCAGCAGCCGCGAATACCTGAGGGCAGATACGCAGTATTTT.

This chain links TRBV18 with TRBJ1-6, with 7 bases aligning to TRBD1. With 7 bases clipped from V and 6 bases from J, the junction kept 6 bases outside the gene matches. The CDR3 length is 14 residues. The V gene's germline CDR1 is KGHSH and CDR2 LQKENI. The CDR3 sequence is CASFPGTANSPLHF. For the CDR3, the DNA is TGTGCCAGCTTCCCTGGGACAGCTAATTCACCCCTCCACTTT.

The rearrangement uses TRBV2 and TRBJ1-2, with D unresolved. CDR3 length: 13 residues. V lost 0 bases and J lost 5, with 7 bases in between. Germline CDR1 reads SNHLY; CDR2 reads FYNNEI. The CDR3 sequence is CASSEARGYGYTF. In DNA form, the CDR3 reads TGTGCCAGCAGTGAAGCGCGAGGATATGGCTACACCTTC.

This sequence joins TRBV5-6 and TRBJ2-3, with 7 bases aligning to TRBD1. There are 15 residues in the CDR3. V gave up 0 bases and J gave up 4 bases; unmatched junction bases: 5. Germline V CDR1 and CDR2: SGHDT, YYEEEE. The CDR3 region has the DNA TGTGCCAGCAGCTTGGTGGCAGGGGGTGCAGATACGCAGTATTTT. Encoded protein: CASSLVAGGADTQYF.

This chain uses TRBV6-5 with TRBJ2-2; D is unresolved. Germline lookup yields CDR1 MNHEY and CDR2 SVGAGI. The CDR3 covers 14 residues. Trimming took 7 bases from V and 4 from J, leaving 13 bases between them. CDR3 residues: CASTSPGRTGELFF. Written as DNA, the CDR3 is TGTGCCAGCACCTCCCCGGGTCGCACCGGGGAGCTGTTTTTT.

The chain joins TRBV7-2 to TRBJ2-5; the match to TRBD1 covers 7 bases. The CDR3 totals 14 residues. The trim removed 5 bases at V and 5 bases at J, leaving 8 bases unmatched. The germline CDR1 and CDR2 sequences are SGHTA and FQGNSA. Here the CDR3 DNA reads TGTGCCAGCAGCCCCGGACAGGCCTGGGAGACCCAGTACTTC. It codes for CASSPGQAWETQYF.

V gene TRBV11-2 combines with J gene TRBJ1-1; TRBD1 is a possible D gene (5 bases). V shed 1 base and J shed 6 bases, with 9 bases lying between them. Germline V lookup: CDR1 SGHAT, CDR2 FQNNGV. The CDR3 totals 13 residues. The DNA of the CDR3 is TGTGCCAGCAGCTTAGCTCGGGGGGCTGAAGCTTTCTTT. Translation: CASSLARGAEAFF.